The 8 T cell receptor beta chains below were found in one sample sequenced in a study of early T cells in non-severe SARS-CoV-2 infection. TCRdb reprocessed the 5' RACE reads with MiXCR, giving one entry per CDR3 protein. Of about 30,000 distinct CDR3 sequences in the sample, roughly 3.9% were seen once. The specimen sequenced was whole blood. These receptors were obtained from an adult who was a healthcare worker with PCR-confirmed SARS-CoV-2 infection or an uninfected control (not recorded which).

This clonotype was found many times. The genes are TRBV9 and TRBJ1-2, with D possibly TRBD1 on 6 matching bases. V gave up 0 bases and J gave up 14 bases, with 17 bases separating them. This CDR3 is 13 amino acids long. Germline V gives CDR1 SGDLS, CDR2 YYNGEE. This chain's CDR3 is CASSVDGSGATTF. The CDR3 bases are TGTGCCAGCAGCGTAGATGGATCGGGGGCCACGACCTTC.

In its sample, this clonotype was seen a few times. The chain carries TRBV7-6 and TRBJ2-2; D may be TRBD2 (6 bases). The V gene lost 5 bases and the J gene lost 0 bases, with 13 bases spanning the gap. Germline CDR1 SGHVS, CDR2 FNYEAQ. This CDR3 comprises 16 residues. CDR3 amino acids: CASSPDGGTNTGELFF. The DNA of the CDR3 is TGTGCCAGCAGCCCAGACGGGGGAACGAACACCGGGGAGCTGTTTTTT.

There are many counts of this clonotype. This sequence joins TRBV24-1 and TRBJ2-1; TRBD2 matches 8 bases. Trimming cost V 1 base and J 6 bases; bases outside gene matches: 4. The CDR3 runs to 15 residues. Germline V gives CDR1 KGHDR, CDR2 SFDVKD. The CDR3 reads CATSDFGTRGNEQFF. CDR3 DNA sequence: TGTGCCACCAGTGATTTCGGGACTAGGGGCAATGAGCAGTTCTTC.

This clonotype was observed a handful of times. The chain employs TRBV19 and TRBJ2-6, with TRBD1 matching over 7 bases. Germline V lookup: CDR1 LNHDA, CDR2 SQIVND (reference sequence). The CDR3 runs to 17 residues. J was trimmed by 0 bases and V by 4 bases; bases with no gene match: 6. This CDR3 reads CASSRPGQYSGANVLTF. The CDR3 DNA sequence: TGTGCCAGTAGTAGACCGGGACAGTACTCTGGGGCCAACGTCCTGACTTTC.

At least ten counts were recorded for this clonotype. The J gene is TRBJ1-1, the V gene TRBV19; weak D call: TRBD1 (6 bases). There are 15 residues in the CDR3. The germline CDR1 and CDR2 sequences are LNHDA and SQIVND (reference sequence). The V and J ends lost 5 bases and 1 base respectively, with 14 bases between them. The CDR3 region has the DNA TGTGCCAGTAGTCCCACCCCGGGACAGAACACTGAAGCTTTCTTT. Protein product: CASSPTPGQNTEAFF.

This clonotype was found many times. The chain recombines TRBV5-1 with TRBJ1-1, with unresolved D. V lost 3 bases to trimming and J lost 1 base, with 4 bases between them. The CDR3 spans 12 residues. Germline V gives CDR1 SGHRS, CDR2 YFSETQ. This CDR3 reads CASSSGNTEAFF. In DNA, the CDR3 is TGCGCCAGCAGCTCCGGGAACACTGAAGCTTTCTTT.

This clonotype has ten or more counts. The genes are TRBV27 and TRBJ2-1; D may be TRBD2 (7 bases). The germline V gene encodes CDR1 MNHEY and CDR2 SMNVEV (reference sequence). Between the trimmed V and J ends, which lost 6 bases and 1 base, there was a span of 16 bases. The CDR3 covers 16 residues. The CDR3 coding sequence is TGTGCCAGCAGAGGGGGGGGCGCAGGGTCCTACAATGAGCAGTTCTTC. Translated, it gives CASRGGGAGSYNEQFF.

DNA of the CDR3: TGTGCTAGTGGTTTTGGAACAGATACGCAGTATTTT. Residues: CASGFGTDTQYF. The chain couples TRBV12-5 to TRBJ2-3; D call uncertain. V lost 3 bases and J 3 bases, leaving 4 bases between the germline ends. This CDR3 contains 12 residues. Germline loops: CDR1 LGHNT, CDR2 FRNRAP.